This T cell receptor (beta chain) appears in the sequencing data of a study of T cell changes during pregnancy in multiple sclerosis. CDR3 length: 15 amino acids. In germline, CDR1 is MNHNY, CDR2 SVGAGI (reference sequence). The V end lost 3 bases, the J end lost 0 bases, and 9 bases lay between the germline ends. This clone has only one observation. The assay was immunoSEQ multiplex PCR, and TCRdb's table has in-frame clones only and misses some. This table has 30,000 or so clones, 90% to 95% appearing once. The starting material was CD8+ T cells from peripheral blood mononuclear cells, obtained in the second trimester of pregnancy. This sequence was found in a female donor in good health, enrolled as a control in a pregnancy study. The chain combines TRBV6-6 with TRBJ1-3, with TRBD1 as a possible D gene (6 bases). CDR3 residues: CASSYPGDSGNTIYF. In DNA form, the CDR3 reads TGTGCCAGCAGTTATCCAGGGGACTCTGGAAACACCATATATTTT.